The 30 T cell receptor beta chains below all came from one sample that was sequenced in a study of T cell changes during pregnancy in multiple sclerosis. Clones were sequenced by immunoSEQ multiplex PCR, and TCRdb holds only the in-frame ones, with some missing. There are 80,000 to 100,000 clones in the sample; over 85% occur only once, and around 0.99% lies in the top ten. The sample in question was peripheral blood, obtained after pregnancy. These TCRs come from a female donor with multiple sclerosis, enrolled in a pregnancy study.

The V gene is TRBV4-1, the J gene TRBJ1-4; D is perhaps TRBD1 (5 bases). Per germline, CDR1 MGHRA and CDR2 YSYEKL. The CDR3 sequence is 16 residues long. V was pared by 3 bases and J by 6 bases, with 17 bases between. CDR3 amino acids: CASSQPIRAFHEKLFF. CDR3 DNA: TGCGCCAGCAGCCAGCCCATCAGGGCCTTTCATGAAAAACTGTTTTTT.

This chain links TRBV6-1 with TRBJ2-7, with D possibly TRBD2 on 5 matching bases. Trimming removed 4 bases at V and 4 bases at J, with 11 bases between. The CDR3 has 13 residues. Germline CDR1 is MNHNS and CDR2 is SASEGT. The CDR3 sequence is CASSGGVGYEQYF. DNA for the CDR3: TGTGCCAGCAGTGGGGGAGTGGGATACGAGCAGTACTTC.

This clone showed up just once. The chain couples TRBV7-8 to TRBJ2-7, with 7 bases lining up with TRBD2. Trimming cost V 5 bases and J 2 bases; bases outside gene matches: 9. The CDR3 contains 15 residues. Per the germline V gene, CDR1 is SGHVS and CDR2 is FQNEAQ. The CDR3 nucleotides read TGTGCCAGCAGCGTGGAGCGGGGACCGACCTACGAGCAGTACTTC. Translating it yields CASSVERGPTYEQYF.

This clone has only one observation. The rearrangement joins TRBV7-6 to TRBJ2-2, with TRBD2 matching over 7 bases. Germline assignment: CDR1 SGHVS and CDR2 FNYEAQ. The CDR3 spans 19 residues. V was clipped by 2 bases and J by 1 base; unmatched bases: 13. CDR3 protein: CASSLLPPTSRQNTGELFF. The CDR3 nucleotides read TGTGCCAGCAGCTTATTGCCCCCGACTAGCAGACAGAACACCGGGGAGCTGTTTTTT.

V and J are TRBV7-8 and TRBJ1-5; 7 positions agree with TRBD1. J gave up 6 bases and V 5 bases, and 13 bases lay outside the gene matches. CDR3 size: 16 residues. CDR1 and CDR2 from the germline V gene are SGHVS and FQNEAQ. CDR3 region: CASSHRRTGVGQPQHF. In nucleotides, the CDR3 is TGTGCCAGCAGCCACCGGAGAACAGGGGTCGGTCAGCCCCAGCATTTT.

The chain combines TRBV5-1 with TRBJ2-3; 8 bases line up with TRBD2. The CDR3 sequence is 16 residues long. CDR1 SGHRS and CDR2 YFSETQ come from the germline V gene. Germline trimming cut 4 bases from V and 5 bases from J; bases unmatched to any gene: 12. The CDR3 DNA reads TGCGCCAGCAGCCCGGACGGTAGCGGGATTGGAGATACGCAGTATTTT. Protein product: CASSPDGSGIGDTQYF.

The chain uses TRBV5-5 and TRBJ2-7; 9 bases are a match to TRBD2. CDR1 is SGHKS, CDR2 YYEKEE, per germline (reference sequence). V lost 0 bases to trimming and J lost 3 bases; unmatched junction nucleotides: 7. There are 16 residues in the CDR3. CDR3 sequence (DNA): TGTGCCAGCAGCTTGGAATCTAGCGGGGACCTCTACGAGCAGTACTTC. Its protein is CASSLESSGDLYEQYF.

The chain combines TRBV29-1 with TRBJ2-5, with a weak D call TRBD1 (5 bases). The CDR3 runs 13 residues. Trimming removed 7 bases at V and 0 bases at J, with 12 bases between. Germline CDR1 is SQVTM and CDR2 is ANQGSEA. CDR3 nucleotide sequence: TGCAGCGCCACCGCAGGGAACCAAGAGACCCAGTACTTC. Translated, it gives CSATAGNQETQYF.

This clone was recorded once. The CDR3 spells CASSVDAVSYGYTF. The CDR3 DNA sequence: TGTGCCAGCAGCGTAGATGCAGTCAGCTATGGCTACACCTTC. The gene calls are TRBV9 and TRBJ1-2; D gene ambiguous. CDR1 and CDR2 from the germline V gene are SGDLS and YYNGEE. The CDR3 has 14 residues. V was clipped by 0 bases and J by 4 bases, with 10 bases between them.

Only one count was recorded for this clone. This chain links TRBV4-3 with TRBJ2-2, with 10 bases lining up with TRBD1. The CDR3 extends over 14 amino acids. Germline loops: CDR1 LGHNA, CDR2 YSLEER. The junction had 3 bases not matched to a gene; V was cut back by 6 bases and J by 5 bases. The CDR3 spells CASRDRGATGELFF. For the CDR3, the DNA is TGCGCCAGCAGGGACAGGGGGGCAACCGGGGAGCTGTTTTTT.

This chain uses TRBV20-1 with TRBJ2-1, with D possibly matching TRBD1 (5 bases). V lost 6 bases and J lost 4, with 7 bases in between. This CDR3 region has 11 residues. Germline V lookup: CDR1 DFQATT, CDR2 SNEGSKA (reference sequence). The CDR3 DNA reads as TGCAGTGCAGGGGAATACAATGAGCAGTTCTTC. This translates into CSAGEYNEQFF.

A single count supports this clone. The chain's CDR3 is CASSGGLSGANVLTF. As DNA, the CDR3 is TGTGCCAGCAGCGGGGGCCTCTCTGGGGCCAACGTCCTGACTTTC. The chain is built from TRBV11-2 and TRBJ2-6; weak D call: TRBD1 (6 bases). Trimming pared 5 bases from V and 0 bases from J, leaving 8 bases between. Germline V gives CDR1 SGHAT, CDR2 FQNNGV. CDR3 size: 15 residues.

The chain couples TRBV19 to TRBJ1-5; D not resolved. V was pared by 3 bases and J by 5 bases, with 8 bases between. The germline V gene has CDR1 LNHDA and CDR2 SQIVND (reference sequence). The CDR3 runs to 13 residues. The CDR3 DNA follows: TGTGCCAGTAGTATCCAGGCCGATCAGCCCCAGCATTTT. Its translation is CASSIQADQPQHF. Using reference TRBV19 and TRBJ1-5 for the parts outside the CDR3, the full variable domain is DGGITQSPKYLFRKEGQNVTLSCEQNLNHDAMYWYRQDPGQGLRLIYYSQIVNDFQKGDIAEGYSVSREKKESFPLTVTSAQKNPTAFYLCASSIQADQPQHFGDGTRLSIL.

This clone was recorded only once. This chain joins TRBV4-1 and TRBJ1-3, with TRBD1 matching 7 bases. Germline-derived CDR1 and CDR2 are MGHRA and YSYEKL. The CDR3 runs to 18 residues. Losses at the gene ends were 3 bases for V and 1 base for J; bases not matched to a gene: 12. The CDR3 loop reads CASSQGPQGKKSGNTIYF. The CDR3 DNA reads TGCGCCAGCAGCCAGGGGCCACAGGGGAAGAAATCTGGAAACACCATATATTTT.

Here the CDR3 DNA reads TGCGCCAGCAGCTTGGGACTAGCGGGATCCTACAATGAGCAGTTCTTC. This translates into CASSLGLAGSYNEQFF. The chain carries TRBV5-1 and TRBJ2-1, with 11 bases aligning to TRBD2. V lost 0 bases, J lost 1 base, and 0 bases stayed unmatched. The CDR3 covers 16 residues. CDR1 and CDR2 (germline): SGHRS, YFSETQ.

The rearrangement uses TRBV27 and TRBJ2-1; possible D gene TRBD1, 6 bases. CDR1 is MNHEY, CDR2 SMNVEV, per germline (reference sequence). The CDR3 loop spans 20 amino acids. Deletions cut 4 bases from V and 0 bases from J, with 25 bases between. The DNA for the CDR3 is TGTGCCAGCAGTTCAAGGTTAGAGGGGTGGGACAAGAGCTCCTACAATGAGCAGTTCTTC. Translated, it gives CASSSRLEGWDKSSYNEQFF.

CDR3 region: CASSERQGMNYGYTF. The DNA for the CDR3 is TGTGCCAGCAGTGAGCGACAGGGGATGAACTATGGCTACACCTTC. The V call is TRBV25-1, the J call TRBJ1-2, with 8 bases that match TRBD1. The germline CDR1 and CDR2 sequences are MGHDK and SYGVNS. The CDR3 is made up of 15 amino acids. V dropped 3 bases and J dropped 2; count of bases not matched to a gene: 5.

This chain joins TRBV7-9 and TRBJ2-7, with 11 bases that match TRBD1. Germline V gene data show CDR1 as SEHNR and CDR2 as FQNEAQ (reference sequence). With 5 bases clipped from V and 3 bases from J, the junction kept 9 bases outside the gene matches. The length of the CDR3 is 16 residues. For the CDR3, the DNA is TGTGCCAGCAGCCTCCTCGGCGGGACAGGGGGCTACGAGCAGTACTTC. Amino acid sequence: CASSLLGGTGGYEQYF.

The chain joins TRBV5-1 to TRBJ2-7; D might be TRBD2 (5 bases). The length of the CDR3 is 14 residues. Germline CDR1 reads SGHRS; CDR2 reads YFSETQ. V lost 2 bases and J 2 bases, leaving 11 bases between the germline ends. As DNA, the CDR3 is TGCGCCAGCAGCTTACTAGGCGGAGCCTACGAGCAGTACTTC. Translated: CASSLLGGAYEQYF.

The rearrangement uses TRBV5-6 and TRBJ2-7; 8 bases are a match to TRBD1. J gave up 5 bases and V 1 base, and 5 bases lay outside the gene matches. In germline, CDR1 is SGHDT, CDR2 YYEEEE. The length of the CDR3 is 14 residues. The CDR3 coding sequence is TGTGCCAGCAGCTTGTTGTCAGGGGGCGACGAGCAGTACTTC. It is translated as CASSLLSGGDEQYF.

The rearrangement links TRBV7-8 to TRBJ1-1; possible D gene TRBD1, 5 bases. The length of the CDR3 is 15 residues. The V and J ends lost 6 bases and 6 bases respectively, with 20 bases between them. Germline lookup yields CDR1 SGHVS and CDR2 FQNEAQ. The CDR3 loop is CASSKLIRTTPEAFF. As DNA, the CDR3 is TGTGCCAGCAGTAAGCTGATCCGGACAACGCCTGAAGCTTTCTTT.

V usage is TRBV4-3 and J usage is TRBJ2-7; D might be TRBD2 (5 bases). CDR3 size: 17 residues. V shed 0 bases and J shed 4 bases, with 19 bases lying between them. CDR1 and CDR2 (germline): LGHNA, YSLEER. CDR3 residues: CASSQDWLASSGYEQYF. The CDR3 nucleotides are TGCGCCAGCAGCCAAGATTGGCTAGCTTCGTCTGGGTACGAGCAGTACTTC.

The rearrangement uses TRBV7-8 and TRBJ2-1; TRBD2 matches 7 bases. CDR1 is SGHVS, CDR2 FQNEAQ, per germline. The CDR3 has 15 residues. The ends lost 4 bases at V and 3 bases at J; junction bases unmatched: 6. The chain's CDR3 is CASSSREALYNEQFF. The CDR3 DNA is TGTGCCAGCAGCTCCCGGGAGGCACTCTACAATGAGCAGTTCTTC.

This chain links TRBV5-1 with TRBJ1-4; D gene uncertain. Germline CDR1 is SGHRS and CDR2 is YFSETQ. This CDR3 spans 15 amino acids. The germline V and J ends were trimmed by 4 bases and 6 bases, with 16 bases remaining between them. Here the CDR3 DNA reads TGCGCCAGCAGCGTCGGACTCTACAGTGATGAAAAACTGTTTTTT. Protein: CASSVGLYSDEKLFF.

The chain carries TRBV2 and TRBJ1-5; D not resolved. Trimming left V 2 bases short and J 0 bases short, with 11 bases between. This CDR3 contains 16 residues. Germline V gene data show CDR1 as SNHLY and CDR2 as FYNNEI. CDR3 in amino acids: CASSELGGGSNQPQHF. The CDR3 DNA reads as TGTGCCAGCAGTGAATTAGGAGGAGGTAGCAATCAGCCCCAGCATTTT.

This sequence joins TRBV6-5 and TRBJ2-2, with a weak D call TRBD1 (5 bases). V shed 11 bases and J shed 5 bases, with 15 bases lying between them. The CDR3 extends over 13 amino acids. The germline CDR1 and CDR2 sequences are MNHEY and SVGAGI. DNA for the CDR3: TGTGCCCACACTCCAGGGCCGACCGGGGAGCTGTTTTTT. This sequence encodes CAHTPGPTGELFF.

This chain links TRBV13 with TRBJ2-2, with 8 bases identical to TRBD2. V was pared by 0 bases and J by 1 base, with 7 bases of the junction left unmatched. Germline V CDR1 and CDR2: PRHDT, FYEKMQ (reference sequence). CDR3 length: 18 amino acids. CDR3 nucleotide sequence: TGTGCCAGCAGCTTAGGCCTCCGACGGGAGGGGAACACCGGGGAGCTGTTTTTT. Amino acids: CASSLGLRREGNTGELFF.

The rearrangement links TRBV27 to TRBJ2-1, with D perhaps TRBD2 (5 bases). The CDR3 runs 14 residues. The V and J ends lost 4 bases and 7 bases respectively, with 14 bases between them. CDR1 is MNHEY, CDR2 SMNVEV, per germline (reference sequence). This CDR3 reads CASSYALVENEQFF. CDR3 DNA sequence: TGTGCCAGCAGTTACGCACTAGTCGAGAATGAGCAGTTCTTC.

The CDR3, as DNA: TGTGCCAGCAGTGAGGGGGCCCGCAATCAGCCCCAGCATTTT. Its translation: CASSEGARNQPQHF. This sequence joins TRBV6-1 and TRBJ1-5; weak D call: TRBD1 (6 bases). The CDR3 spans 14 residues. V was trimmed by 3 bases and J by 2 bases, leaving 8 bases between them. The germline V gene encodes CDR1 MNHNS and CDR2 SASEGT.

V usage is TRBV6-6 and J usage is TRBJ1-1, with TRBD1 matching 7 bases. CDR1 is MNHNY and CDR2 is SVGAGI in the germline V gene (reference sequence). The CDR3 consists of 13 residues. V shed 7 bases and J 1 base; nucleotides not matched to a gene: 3. CDR3: CASIGTANTEAFF. The DNA of the CDR3 is TGTGCCAGCATCGGGACAGCGAACACTGAAGCTTTCTTT.